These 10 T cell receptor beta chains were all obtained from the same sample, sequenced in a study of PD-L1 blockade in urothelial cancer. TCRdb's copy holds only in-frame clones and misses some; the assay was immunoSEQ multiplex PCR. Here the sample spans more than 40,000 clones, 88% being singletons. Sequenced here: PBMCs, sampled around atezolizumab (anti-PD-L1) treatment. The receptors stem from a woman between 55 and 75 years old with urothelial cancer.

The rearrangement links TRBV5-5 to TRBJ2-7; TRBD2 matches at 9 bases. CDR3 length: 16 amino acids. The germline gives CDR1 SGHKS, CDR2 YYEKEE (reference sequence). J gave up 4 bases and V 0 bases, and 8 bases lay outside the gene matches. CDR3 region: CASSLARLAENYEQYF. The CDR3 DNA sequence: TGTGCCAGCAGCTTGGCCCGACTAGCGGAGAATTACGAGCAGTACTTC.

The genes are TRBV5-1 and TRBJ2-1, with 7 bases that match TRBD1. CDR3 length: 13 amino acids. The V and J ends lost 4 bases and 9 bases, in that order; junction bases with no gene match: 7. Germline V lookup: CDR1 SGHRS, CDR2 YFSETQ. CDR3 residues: CASSLTGRGEQFF. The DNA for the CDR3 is TGCGCCAGCAGCCTGACAGGGCGCGGTGAGCAGTTCTTC.

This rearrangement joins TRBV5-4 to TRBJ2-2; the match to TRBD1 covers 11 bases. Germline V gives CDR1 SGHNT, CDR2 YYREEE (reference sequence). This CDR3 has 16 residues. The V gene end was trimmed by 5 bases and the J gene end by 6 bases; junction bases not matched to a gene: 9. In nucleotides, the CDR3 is TGTGCCAGCAGTCAGGACAGGGGGCTTGGCGCCGGGGAGCTGTTTTTT. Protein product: CASSQDRGLGAGELFF.

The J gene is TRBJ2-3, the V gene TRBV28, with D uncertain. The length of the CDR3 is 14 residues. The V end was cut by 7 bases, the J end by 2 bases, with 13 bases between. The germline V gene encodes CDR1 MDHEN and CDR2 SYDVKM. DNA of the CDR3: TGTGCCAGCAACCTTCCATGGGCCACAGATACGCAGTATTTT. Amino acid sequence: CASNLPWATDTQYF.

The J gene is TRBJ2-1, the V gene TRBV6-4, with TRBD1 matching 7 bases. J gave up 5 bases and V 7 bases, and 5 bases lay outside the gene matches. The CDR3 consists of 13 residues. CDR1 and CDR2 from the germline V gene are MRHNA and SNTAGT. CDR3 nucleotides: TGTGCCAGCAAAGGGGGCGCCCACAATGAGCAGTTCTTC. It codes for CASKGGAHNEQFF.

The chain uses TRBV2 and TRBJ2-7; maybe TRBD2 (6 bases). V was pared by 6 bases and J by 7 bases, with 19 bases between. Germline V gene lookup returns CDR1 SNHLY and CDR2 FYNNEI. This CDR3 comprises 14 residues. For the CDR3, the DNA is TGTGCCAGCAGGGTAGGATTAGCGGTGCGGGAGCAGTACTTC. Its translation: CASRVGLAVREQYF.

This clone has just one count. In nucleotides, the CDR3 is TGTGCCAGCAGCTTCCTATACAGACTAGCGGGAGGGCGTAAGAGCTCCTACAATGAGCAGTTCTTC. Amino acid sequence: CASSFLYRLAGGRKSSYNEQFF. The V call is TRBV13, the J call TRBJ2-1, with 14 nucleotides matching TRBD2. The CDR3 length is 22 residues. V trimming: 3 bases; J trimming: 0 bases; junction bases outside the gene matches: 16. Germline V gene lookup returns CDR1 PRHDT and CDR2 FYEKMQ (reference sequence).

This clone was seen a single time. The CDR3 sequence: CASSPGTSGPYYNEQFF. CDR3 sequence (DNA): TGTGCCAGCTCCCCAGGGACTAGCGGTCCATACTACAATGAGCAGTTCTTC. This rearrangement joins TRBV18 to TRBJ2-1; 11 bases are a match to TRBD2. CDR3 length: 17 amino acids. The germline gives CDR1 KGHSH, CDR2 LQKENI. V lost 6 bases and J lost 3; bases outside the gene matches: 10.

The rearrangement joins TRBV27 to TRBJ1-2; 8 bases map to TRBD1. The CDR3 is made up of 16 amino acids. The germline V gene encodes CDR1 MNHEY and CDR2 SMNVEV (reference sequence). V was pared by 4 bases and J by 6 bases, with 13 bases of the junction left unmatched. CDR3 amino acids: CASSSSTHRGMDGYTF. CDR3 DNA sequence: TGTGCCAGCAGTTCCTCAACCCACAGGGGGATGGATGGCTACACCTTC.

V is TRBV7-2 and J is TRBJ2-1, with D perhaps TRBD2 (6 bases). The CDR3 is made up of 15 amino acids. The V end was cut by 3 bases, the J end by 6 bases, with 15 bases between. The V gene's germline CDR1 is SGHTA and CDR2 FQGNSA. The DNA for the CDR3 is TGTGCCAGCAGCTTTCAAGGGCGGGGAAGCAATGAGCAGTTCTTC. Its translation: CASSFQGRGSNEQFF.